There are a few counts of the clone carrying this TCR beta chain. What it binds is not known. These gene names are mouse names. The sequence runs out 4 residues before the end of the CDR3; the remainder is reconstructed from the germline J gene. Germline V gene lookup returns CDR1 NNHDY and CDR2 SYVADS. This CDR3 has 17 residues. Reverse transcribed after extraction, RNA yielded cDNA as the sequencing template. The assay was immunoSEQ multiplex PCR, and TCRdb's table has in-frame clones only and misses some. The sample holds some 110,000 clones, and no clone turns up only once. This entry comes from a study of CD8+ T cells in alopecia areata. Regarding the study as a whole: It was lesional scalp, especially alopecia totalis/universalis, that showed higher clonality than normal scalp.

The chain links TRBV13-3 to TRBJ2-1; 9 bases align to TRBD1. The sequence was collected from a C3H/HeJ mouse with alopecia areata. For the strain, the MHC haplotype given is H2-k. Sequenced material: lesional skin. This chain's CDR3 is CASSVPRGTGRGAEQFF. The part of the CDR3 DNA that was read is TGTGCCAGCAGTGTCCCTCGCGGGACAGGGAGAGGGGCT.